The rows below give T cell receptor beta chains drawn from one sample of a study of blood T cell repertoires in COVID-19. TCRdb's table, derived via immunoSEQ multiplex PCR, lists solely in-frame clones and lacks some. The table shows some 250,000 clones, with about nine tenths occurring only once. The specimen was PBMCs or T cells enriched from blood (not recorded which). These receptors were taken from a human donor in a cohort exposed to, infected with or recovered from COVID-19 (not recorded which). The donor label of this sample is uncertain. CDR3s include the opening cysteine and the closing phenylalanine or tryptophan.

v_call	j_call	cdr3_aa
TRBV4-1	TRBJ1-5	CASSLRLVNQPQHF
TRBV27	TRBJ2-7	CASTPRGGYEQYF
TRBV5-1	TRBJ2-7	CASSLSTETYEQYF
TRBV19	TRBJ1-5	CASSYHRVSNQPQHF
TRBV19	TRBJ2-5	CASSISDRVETQYF
TRBV19	TRBJ2-7	CATSTAGHAAEQYF
TRBV2	TRBJ2-5	CASGPSETQYF
TRBV30	TRBJ1-1	CAWSGDREAFF
TRBV2	TRBJ2-4	CASSEWTTKNIQYF
TRBV30	TRBJ2-1	CAWSIVDNEQFF
TRBV21-1	TRBJ1-1	CASSSNPGQGNEAFF
TRBV5-1	TRBJ1-3	CASSLGSSGNTIYF
TRBV5-1	TRBJ2-3	CASSPTSGWGTDTQYF
TRBV6-4	TRBJ2-1	CASSVGQGTFYEQFF
TRBV7-9	TRBJ1-1	CASKGPDTAEAFF
TRBV5-1	TRBJ1-3	CASSLSGWELGSGNTIYF
TRBV6-5	TRBJ2-1	CASSYSTSGDNEQFF
TRBV7-9	TRBJ2-2	CASSLVSGANTGELFF
TRBV11-2	TRBJ2-3	CASSPGTSGFTDTQYF
TRBV15	TRBJ1-5	CATTPMDRGSNQPQHF
TRBV11-2	TRBJ2-3	CASTKRASGEDTDTQYF
TRBV5-4	TRBJ2-3	CASSSGKENTQYF
TRBV7-9	TRBJ1-2	CASSLKGAHGYTF
TRBV14	TRBJ2-7	CASSQGNRAFAAGYEQYF
TRBV9	TRBJ2-5	CASSVGNAGFGETQYF
TRBV10-1	TRBJ2-1	CASSESTSGGRGQFF
TRBV9	TRBJ1-2	CASSTSLVPVAEGYTF
TRBV19	TRBJ1-1	CASSEKGQWGTEAFF
TRBV11-3	TRBJ2-2	CASSLGTSGPRELFF
TRBV6-5	TRBJ1-2	CASTMDRFNGYTF
TRBV3-1/TRBV3-2	TRBJ2-5	CASSQGLAGGQETQYF
TRBV4-1	TRBJ2-7	CASSPIGRPHEQYF
TRBV5-4	TRBJ2-7	CASSPLSGSSYEQYF
TRBV19	TRBJ1-2	CASTRRGGPNYGYTF
TRBV9	TRBJ1-2	CASSGDRGGGYTF
TRBV19	TRBJ1-5	CASSIGAQPQHF
TRBV4-2	TRBJ2-1	CASSWGGREQFF
TRBV5-6	TRBJ1-1	CASSPVMNTEAFF
TRBV5-1	TRBJ2-4	CASSLDWGGYTDIQYF
TRBV18	TRBJ1-6	CASYRQGNSPLHF
TRBV13	TRBJ2-7	CASSDGLARGVSSYEQYF
TRBV19	TRBJ1-2	CASSIGDSFGYTF
TRBV24-1	TRBJ2-1	CATSDDLGQGTYNEQFF
TRBV5-6	TRBJ2-7	CASSLRGQGLKNEQYF
TRBV4-1	TRBJ2-7	CASSRIQGEYEQYF
TRBV5-4	TRBJ1-2	CASSLGLATAGGYTF
TRBV2	TRBJ1-2	CASSAGDNYGYTF
TRBV2	TRBJ1-1	CASSAQGNTEAFF
TRBV4-1	TRBJ2-7	CASSQAPGQFYEQYF
TRBV3-1/TRBV3-2	TRBJ1-5	CASSQRGSDQPQHF
TRBV5-1	TRBJ2-5	CASSTQRGGRETQYF